A single sample gave rise to the 14 T cell receptor beta chains below, sequenced in a study of shared T cell receptors in the human thymus. Profiling relied on immunoSEQ multiplex PCR, and the TCRdb table lists in-frame clones only, not all of them. The data show roughly 550,000 clones, approximately 80% seen once. These data were likewise used in another study, on human thymus T cells.

The sample consisted of thymocytes. The receptors were gathered from a boy less than two years old with a congenital heart defect.

This rearrangement joins TRBV7-2 to TRBJ2-7, with 12 bases lining up with TRBD2. The CDR3 extends over 19 amino acids. The ends lost 1 base at V and 2 bases at J; junction bases unmatched: 12. Germline assignment: CDR1 SGHTA and CDR2 FQGNSA. The CDR3 sequence is CASSLERDSSGRAAYEQYF. DNA of the CDR3: TGTGCCAGCAGCTTAGAGCGGGATTCTAGCGGGAGGGCGGCCTACGAGCAGTACTTC.

The chain uses TRBV25-1 and TRBJ2-3, with D possibly TRBD2 on 5 matching bases. Per germline, CDR1 MGHDK and CDR2 SYGVNS. The CDR3 is made up of 15 amino acids. V was trimmed by 8 bases and J by 5 bases, leaving 20 bases between them. The CDR3 loop reads CASRPDLLREDTQYF. The CDR3 DNA reads TGTGCCAGCCGCCCGGACTTACTTCGGGAAGATACGCAGTATTTT.

The gene calls are TRBV7-3 and TRBJ2-1; 12 bases line up with TRBD2. Germline values: CDR1 SGHTA, CDR2 FQGTGA. The CDR3 runs 19 residues. J was trimmed by 5 bases and V by 2 bases; bases with no gene match: 13. CDR3 region: CASSLPEMTSGRSNNEQFF. Written as DNA, the CDR3 is TGTGCCAGCAGCTTACCGGAGATGACTAGCGGGAGAAGTAACAATGAGCAGTTCTTC. Together with reference TRBV7-3 and TRBJ2-1, the CDR3 gives the full variable domain: GAGVSQTPSNKVTEKGKYVELRCDPISGHTALYWYRQSLGQGPEFLIYFQGTGAADDSGLPNDRFFAVRPEGSVSTLKIQRTERGDSAVYLCASSLPEMTSGRSNNEQFFGPGTRLTVL.

This clone was seen once. This sequence joins TRBV5-4 and TRBJ1-1; D ambiguous. The CDR3 has 13 amino acids. V was cut by 4 bases and J by 4 bases, with 11 bases left in between. Germline V gives CDR1 SGHNT, CDR2 YYREEE (reference sequence). The CDR3 DNA reads as TGTGCCAGCAGCGTAACACCGGGCACTGAAGCTTTCTTT. It specifies CASSVTPGTEAFF.

This rearrangement joins TRBV29-1 to TRBJ2-1; possible D gene TRBD1, 6 bases. The CDR3 has 12 residues. CDR1 SQVTM and CDR2 ANQGSEA come from the germline V gene. The V gene lost 4 bases and the J gene lost 8 bases, with 12 bases spanning the gap. CDR3 sequence (DNA): TGCAGCGTTGTGTTGGGGGCTGATGAGCAGTTCTTC. Translation gives CSVVLGADEQFF.

On this clone: Its ends do not fully match the called genes, so a read error is possible. This rearrangement joins TRBV10-2 to TRBJ2-7; a weak D match, TRBD2 (5 bases). This CDR3 spans 13 amino acids. From germline, CDR1 is WSHSY and CDR2 SAAADI. The CDR3 region is CARSGSWSYEQYF. The CDR3 region has the DNA TGCGCCCGCAGCGGTAGCTGGTCCTACGAGCAGTACTTC.

DNA for the CDR3: TGTGCCAGCAGTTTAGGGTGCACTAGCGGGAGGCCCGATGAGCAGTTCTTC. Residues: CASSLGCTSGRPDEQFF. This chain connects TRBV27 to TRBJ2-1; 12 bases align to TRBD2. The length of the CDR3 is 17 residues. Germline-derived CDR1 and CDR2 are MNHEY and SMNVEV (reference sequence). The V gene end was trimmed by 2 bases and the J gene end by 8 bases; junction bases not matched to a gene: 10.

The chain is built from TRBV19 and TRBJ2-1; D remains ambiguous. The V and J ends lost 4 bases and 0 bases respectively, with 22 bases between them. This CDR3 spans 19 amino acids. In germline, CDR1 is LNHDA, CDR2 SQIVND (reference sequence). This CDR3 reads CASSSRQVVAPSSYNEQFF. The CDR3 DNA reads TGTGCCAGTAGTAGCCGGCAGGTCGTCGCTCCGAGCTCCTACAATGAGCAGTTCTTC.

The chain is built from TRBV7-2 and TRBJ2-7; D possibly corresponds to TRBD2 (5 bases). Germline CDR1 and CDR2: SGHTA and FQGNSA. The CDR3 sequence is 13 residues long. Trimming left V 7 bases short and J 3 bases short, with 13 bases between. The CDR3 region has the DNA TGTGCCAGCATCGAGGCGGGTAGCTACGAGCAGTACTTC. It yields the protein CASIEAGSYEQYF.

The genes are TRBV7-3 and TRBJ2-1; D perhaps matches TRBD2 (5 bases). The V end lost 2 bases, the J end lost 0 bases, and 14 bases lay between the germline ends. The CDR3 contains 17 residues. Per germline, CDR1 SGHTA and CDR2 FQGTGA. The CDR3 nucleotides are TGTGCCAGCAGCTTATCTTCCCGGGGAAGCTCCTACAATGAGCAGTTCTTC. Protein sequence: CASSLSSRGSSYNEQFF.

The rearrangement links TRBV30 to TRBJ2-1, with 8 bases matching TRBD2. V dropped 0 bases and J dropped 2; count of bases not matched to a gene: 3. This CDR3 has 15 amino acids. Germline values: CDR1 GTSNPN, CDR2 SVGIG (reference sequence). The CDR3 here is CAWSVREVTYNEQFF. DNA of the CDR3: TGTGCCTGGAGTGTGCGGGAGGTAACCTACAATGAGCAGTTCTTC.

This chain joins TRBV28 and TRBJ1-4; TRBD1 agrees at 12 bases. From germline, CDR1 is MDHEN and CDR2 SYDVKM. The ends lost 4 bases at V and 5 bases at J; junction bases unmatched: 8. The CDR3 has 17 residues. The CDR3 sequence: CASSYPGQGATNEKLFF. The CDR3 DNA reads TGTGCCAGCAGTTACCCGGGACAGGGGGCCACCAATGAAAAACTGTTTTTT.

The V and J genes are TRBV11-2 and TRBJ2-5; D not resolved. V lost 1 base, J lost 2 bases, and 8 bases lay in between. CDR3 length: 14 amino acids. Germline V gives CDR1 SGHAT, CDR2 FQNNGV. CDR3 region: CASSLVPRQETQYF. DNA for the CDR3: TGTGCCAGCAGCTTAGTTCCGAGGCAAGAGACCCAGTACTTC.

This clone has just a few counts. This chain links TRBV7-6 with TRBJ2-1; 10 positions agree with TRBD2. Trimming removed 0 bases from V and 0 bases from J; junction bases left unmatched: 11. The CDR3 is 20 residues long. The germline CDR1 and CDR2 sequences are SGHVS and FNYEAQ. The CDR3 sequence: CASSLAPSGRPHPSYNEQFF. The CDR3 nucleotides read TGTGCCAGCAGCTTAGCGCCTAGCGGGAGACCCCATCCCTCCTACAATGAGCAGTTCTTC.